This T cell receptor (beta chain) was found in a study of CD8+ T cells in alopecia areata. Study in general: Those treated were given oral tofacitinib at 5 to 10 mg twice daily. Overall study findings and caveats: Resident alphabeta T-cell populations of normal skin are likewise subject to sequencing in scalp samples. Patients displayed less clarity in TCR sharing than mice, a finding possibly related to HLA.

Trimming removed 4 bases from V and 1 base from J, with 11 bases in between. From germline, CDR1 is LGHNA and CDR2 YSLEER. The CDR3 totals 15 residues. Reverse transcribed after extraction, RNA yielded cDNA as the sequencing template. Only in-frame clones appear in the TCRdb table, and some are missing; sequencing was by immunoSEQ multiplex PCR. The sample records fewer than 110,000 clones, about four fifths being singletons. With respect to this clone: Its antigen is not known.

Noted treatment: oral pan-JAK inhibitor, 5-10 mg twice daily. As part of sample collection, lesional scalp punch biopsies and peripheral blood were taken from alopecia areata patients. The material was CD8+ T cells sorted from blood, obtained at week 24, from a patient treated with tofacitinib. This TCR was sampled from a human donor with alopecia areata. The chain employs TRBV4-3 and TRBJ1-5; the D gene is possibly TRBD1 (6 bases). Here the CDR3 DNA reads TGCGCCAGCAGCCGAACCCAGGGGAGCAATCAGCCCCAGCATTTT. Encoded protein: CASSRTQGSNQPQHF.